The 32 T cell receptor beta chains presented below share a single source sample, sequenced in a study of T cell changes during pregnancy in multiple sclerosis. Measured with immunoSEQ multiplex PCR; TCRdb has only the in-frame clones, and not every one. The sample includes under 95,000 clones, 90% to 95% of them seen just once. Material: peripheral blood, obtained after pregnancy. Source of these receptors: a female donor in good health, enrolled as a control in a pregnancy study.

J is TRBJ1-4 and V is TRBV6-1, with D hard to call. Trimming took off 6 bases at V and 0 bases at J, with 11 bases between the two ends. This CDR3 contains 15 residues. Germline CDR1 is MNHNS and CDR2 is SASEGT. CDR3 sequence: CASRTGSATNEKLFF. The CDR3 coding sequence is TGTGCCAGCAGGACGGGTTCCGCAACTAATGAAAAACTGTTTTTT.

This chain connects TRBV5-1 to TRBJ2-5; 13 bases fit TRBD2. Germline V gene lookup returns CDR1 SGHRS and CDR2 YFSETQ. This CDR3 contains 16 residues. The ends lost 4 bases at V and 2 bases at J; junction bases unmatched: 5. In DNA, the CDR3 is TGCGCCAGCAGCAGGGGACTAGCGGGACCGCAAGAGACCCAGTACTTC. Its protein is CASSRGLAGPQETQYF.

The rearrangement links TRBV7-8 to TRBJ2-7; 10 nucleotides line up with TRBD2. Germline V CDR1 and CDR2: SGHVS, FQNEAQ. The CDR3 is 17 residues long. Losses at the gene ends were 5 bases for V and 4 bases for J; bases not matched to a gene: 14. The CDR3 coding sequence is TGTGCCAGCAGCGCCCAAACTAGCGGGACCCCCCTATACGAGCAGTACTTC. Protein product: CASSAQTSGTPLYEQYF.

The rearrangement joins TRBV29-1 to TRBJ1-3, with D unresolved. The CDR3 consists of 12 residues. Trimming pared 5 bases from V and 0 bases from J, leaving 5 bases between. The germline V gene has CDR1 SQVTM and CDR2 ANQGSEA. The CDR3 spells CSVRGSGNTIYF. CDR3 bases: TGCAGCGTTCGGGGCTCTGGAAACACCATATATTTT. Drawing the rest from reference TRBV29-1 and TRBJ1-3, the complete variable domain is SAVISQKPSRDICQRGTSLTIQCQVDSQVTMMFWYRQQPGQSLTLIATANQGSEATYESGFVIDKFPISRPNLTFSTLTVSNMSPEDSSIYLCSVRGSGNTIYFGEGSWLTVV.

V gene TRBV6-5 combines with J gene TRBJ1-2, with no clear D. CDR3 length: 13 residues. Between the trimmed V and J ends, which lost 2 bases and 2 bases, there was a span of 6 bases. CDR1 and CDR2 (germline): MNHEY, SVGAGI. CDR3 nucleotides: TGTGCCAGCAGTTACAACAGCAACTATGGCTACACCTTC. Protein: CASSYNSNYGYTF.

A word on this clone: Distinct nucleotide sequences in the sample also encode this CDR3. The DNA for the CDR3 is TGCGCCAGCAGCTTGTCCTACACCGGGGAGCTGTTTTTT. It specifies CASSLSYTGELFF. This sequence joins TRBV5-1 and TRBJ2-2, with D hard to call. V lost 1 base and J lost 3, with 4 bases in between. Germline V gives CDR1 SGHRS, CDR2 YFSETQ. The CDR3 is made up of 13 amino acids.

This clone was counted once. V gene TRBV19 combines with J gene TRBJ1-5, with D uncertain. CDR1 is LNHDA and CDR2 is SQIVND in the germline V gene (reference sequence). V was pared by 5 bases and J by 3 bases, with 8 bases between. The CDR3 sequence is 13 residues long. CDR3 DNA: TGTGCCAGTAGTCAGGTTGACAATCAGCCCCAGCATTTT. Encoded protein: CASSQVDNQPQHF.

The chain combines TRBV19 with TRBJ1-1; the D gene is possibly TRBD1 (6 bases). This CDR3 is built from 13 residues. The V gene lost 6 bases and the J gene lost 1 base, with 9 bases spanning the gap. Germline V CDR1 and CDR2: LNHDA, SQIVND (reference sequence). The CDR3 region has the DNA TGTGCCAGTAGCAGGGGAAGGAACACTGAAGCTTTCTTT. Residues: CASSRGRNTEAFF.

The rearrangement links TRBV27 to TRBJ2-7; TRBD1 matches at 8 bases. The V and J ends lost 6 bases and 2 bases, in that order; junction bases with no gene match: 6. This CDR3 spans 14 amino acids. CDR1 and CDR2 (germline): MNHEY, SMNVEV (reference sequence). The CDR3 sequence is CASSPGTGPYEQYF. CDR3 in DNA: TGTGCCAGCAGCCCCGGGACAGGCCCCTACGAGCAGTACTTC.

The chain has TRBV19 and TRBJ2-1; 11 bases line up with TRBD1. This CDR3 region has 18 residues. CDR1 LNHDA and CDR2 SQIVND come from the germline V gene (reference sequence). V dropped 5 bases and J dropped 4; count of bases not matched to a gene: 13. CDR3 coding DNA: TGTGCCAGTAGTCCAAGGTTCAGGGGACAGGGGGGTTACAATGAGCAGTTCTTC. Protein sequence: CASSPRFRGQGGYNEQFF.

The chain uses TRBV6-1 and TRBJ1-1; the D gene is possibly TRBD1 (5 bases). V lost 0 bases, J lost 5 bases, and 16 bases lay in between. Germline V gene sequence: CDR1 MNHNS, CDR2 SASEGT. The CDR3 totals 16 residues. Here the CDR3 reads CASSEAQHLGGTEAFF. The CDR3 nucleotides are TGTGCCAGCAGTGAAGCCCAACATCTGGGGGGGACTGAAGCTTTCTTT.

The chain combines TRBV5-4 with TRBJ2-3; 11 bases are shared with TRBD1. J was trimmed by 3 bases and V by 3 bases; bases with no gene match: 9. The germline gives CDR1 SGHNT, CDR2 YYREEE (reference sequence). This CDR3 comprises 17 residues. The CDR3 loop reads CASSSARDRGVTDTQYF. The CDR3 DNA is TGTGCCAGCAGCTCTGCCCGGGACAGGGGGGTGACAGATACGCAGTATTTT.

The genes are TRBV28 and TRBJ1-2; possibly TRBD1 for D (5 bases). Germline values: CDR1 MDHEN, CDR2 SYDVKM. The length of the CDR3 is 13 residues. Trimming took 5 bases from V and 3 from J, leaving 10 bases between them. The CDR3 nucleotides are TGTGCCAGCAGTCGGCAGGGCTACTATGGCTACACCTTC. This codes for CASSRQGYYGYTF.

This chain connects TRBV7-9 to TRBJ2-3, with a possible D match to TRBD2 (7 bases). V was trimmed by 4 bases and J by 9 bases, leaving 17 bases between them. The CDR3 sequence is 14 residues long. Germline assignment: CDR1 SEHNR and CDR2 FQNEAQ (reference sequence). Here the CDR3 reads CASSSGGGRGTQYF. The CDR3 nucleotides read TGTGCCAGCAGCTCCGGCGGGGGCCGAGGGACGCAGTATTTT.

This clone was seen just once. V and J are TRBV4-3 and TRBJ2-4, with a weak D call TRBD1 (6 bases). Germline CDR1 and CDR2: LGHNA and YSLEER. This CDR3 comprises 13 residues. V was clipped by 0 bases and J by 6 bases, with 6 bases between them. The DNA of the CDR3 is TGCGCCAGCAGCCAAGAACAGGGAAACATTCAGTACTTC. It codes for CASSQEQGNIQYF.

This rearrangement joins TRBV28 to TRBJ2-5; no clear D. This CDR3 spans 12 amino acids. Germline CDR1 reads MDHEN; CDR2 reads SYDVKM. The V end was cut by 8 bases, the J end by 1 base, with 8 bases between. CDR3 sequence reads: CASGGPQETQYF. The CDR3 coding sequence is TGTGCCAGCGGCGGCCCCCAAGAGACCCAGTACTTC.

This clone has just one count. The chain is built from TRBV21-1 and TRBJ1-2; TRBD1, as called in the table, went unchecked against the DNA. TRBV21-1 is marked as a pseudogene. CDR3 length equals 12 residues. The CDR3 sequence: CASSKQGTGYTF. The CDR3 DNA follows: TGTGCCAGCAGCAAACAGGGGACTGGCTACACCTTC.

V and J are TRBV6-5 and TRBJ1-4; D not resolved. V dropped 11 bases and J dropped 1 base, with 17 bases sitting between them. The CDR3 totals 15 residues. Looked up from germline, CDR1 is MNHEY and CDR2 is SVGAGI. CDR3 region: CASKLSPGTNEKLFF. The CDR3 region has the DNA TGTGCCTCCAAGCTTTCTCCTGGAACTAATGAAAAACTGTTTTTT.

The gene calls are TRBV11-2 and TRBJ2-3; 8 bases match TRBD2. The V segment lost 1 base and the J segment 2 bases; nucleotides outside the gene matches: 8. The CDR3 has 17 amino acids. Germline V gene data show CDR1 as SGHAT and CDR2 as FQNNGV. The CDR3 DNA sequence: TGTGCCAGCAGCTTAGGGTTAGCGGGGAGGACCACAGATACGCAGTATTTT. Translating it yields CASSLGLAGRTTDTQYF.

CDR3 sequence (DNA): TGCGCCAGCAGCTTGGGAGGGTCGAGCGCCGGGGAGCTGTTTTTT. Its protein is CASSLGGSSAGELFF. The rearrangement uses TRBV5-1 and TRBJ2-2; a possible D gene is TRBD2 (5 bases). The V gene's germline CDR1 is SGHRS and CDR2 YFSETQ. This CDR3 comprises 15 residues. V was shortened by 0 bases and J by 6 bases, with 12 bases between the two germline ends.

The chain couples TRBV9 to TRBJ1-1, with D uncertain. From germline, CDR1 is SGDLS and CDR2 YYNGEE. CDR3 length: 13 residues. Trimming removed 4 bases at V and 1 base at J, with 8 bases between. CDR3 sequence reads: CASSPTPNTEAFF. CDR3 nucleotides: TGTGCCAGCAGCCCTACGCCGAACACTGAAGCTTTCTTT.

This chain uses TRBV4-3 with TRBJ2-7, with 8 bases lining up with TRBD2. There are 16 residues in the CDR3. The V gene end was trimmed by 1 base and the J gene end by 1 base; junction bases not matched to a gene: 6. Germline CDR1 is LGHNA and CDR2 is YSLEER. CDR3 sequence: CASSQAGGEQSYEQYF. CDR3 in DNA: TGCGCCAGCAGCCAAGCGGGAGGGGAACAATCCTACGAGCAGTACTTC.

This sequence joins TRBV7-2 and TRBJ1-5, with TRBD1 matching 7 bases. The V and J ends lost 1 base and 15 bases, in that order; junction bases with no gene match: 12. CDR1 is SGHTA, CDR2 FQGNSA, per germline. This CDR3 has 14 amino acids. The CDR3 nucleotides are TGTGCCAGCAGCTTAGAACGGGCAGGGGGTAATAGGCATTTT. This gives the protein CASSLERAGGNRHF.

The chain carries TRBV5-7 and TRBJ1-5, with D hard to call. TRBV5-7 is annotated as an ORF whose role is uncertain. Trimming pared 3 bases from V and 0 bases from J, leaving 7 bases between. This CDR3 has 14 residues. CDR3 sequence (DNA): TGTGCCAGCAGCTCGGGTTATAGCAATCAGCCCCAGCATTTT. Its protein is CASSSGYSNQPQHF.

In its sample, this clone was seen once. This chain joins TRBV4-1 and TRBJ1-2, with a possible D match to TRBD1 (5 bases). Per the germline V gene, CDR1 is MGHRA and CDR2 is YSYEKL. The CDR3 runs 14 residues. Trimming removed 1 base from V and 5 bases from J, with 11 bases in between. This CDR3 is CASSQVGQLYGYTF. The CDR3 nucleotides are TGCGCCAGCAGCCAAGTAGGACAACTATATGGCTACACCTTC.

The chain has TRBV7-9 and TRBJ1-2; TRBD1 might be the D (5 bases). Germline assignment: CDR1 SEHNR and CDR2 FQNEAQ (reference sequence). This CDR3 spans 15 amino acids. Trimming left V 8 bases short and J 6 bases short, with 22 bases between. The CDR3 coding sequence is TGTGCCAGCGGACTAAAAGGCAGGGAGACCCATGGCTACACCTTC. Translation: CASGLKGRETHGYTF.

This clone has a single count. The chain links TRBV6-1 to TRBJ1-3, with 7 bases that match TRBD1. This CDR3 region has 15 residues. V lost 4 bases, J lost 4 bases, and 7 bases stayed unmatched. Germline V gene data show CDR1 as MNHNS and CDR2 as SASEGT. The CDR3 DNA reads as TGTGCCAGCAGTGGACAGGGCCTGGCCGGAAACACCATATATTTT. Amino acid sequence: CASSGQGLAGNTIYF.

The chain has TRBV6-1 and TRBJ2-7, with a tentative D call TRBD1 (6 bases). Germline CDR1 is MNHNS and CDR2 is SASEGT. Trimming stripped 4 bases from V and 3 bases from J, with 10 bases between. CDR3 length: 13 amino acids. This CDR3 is CASSALDSYEQYF. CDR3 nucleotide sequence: TGTGCCAGCAGTGCCCTGGACAGCTACGAGCAGTACTTC.

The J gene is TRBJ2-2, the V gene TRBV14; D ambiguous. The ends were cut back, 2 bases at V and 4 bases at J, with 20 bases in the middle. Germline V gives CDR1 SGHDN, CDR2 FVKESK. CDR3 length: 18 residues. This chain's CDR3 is CASSQLTKARIVTGELFF. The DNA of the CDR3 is TGTGCCAGCAGCCAACTTACCAAGGCTAGAATTGTCACCGGGGAGCTGTTTTTT.

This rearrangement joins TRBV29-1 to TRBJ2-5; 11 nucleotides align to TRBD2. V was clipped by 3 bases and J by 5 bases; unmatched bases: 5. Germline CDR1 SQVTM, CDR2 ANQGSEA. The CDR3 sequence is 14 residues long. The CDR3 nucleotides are TGCAGCGTTGAGGGACTAGCGGAGAGGGAGACCCAGTACTTC. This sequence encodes CSVEGLAERETQYF.

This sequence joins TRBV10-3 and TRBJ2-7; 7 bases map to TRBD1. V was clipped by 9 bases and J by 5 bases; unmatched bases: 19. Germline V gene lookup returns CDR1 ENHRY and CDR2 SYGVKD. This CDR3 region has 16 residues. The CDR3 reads CAIRRGGDSRSHEQYF. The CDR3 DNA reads TGTGCCATTCGACGGGGTGGGGACAGTAGGTCCCACGAGCAGTACTTC.

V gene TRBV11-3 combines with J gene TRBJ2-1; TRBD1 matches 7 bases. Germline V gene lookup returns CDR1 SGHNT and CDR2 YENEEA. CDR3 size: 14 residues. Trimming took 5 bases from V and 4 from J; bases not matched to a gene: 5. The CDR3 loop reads CASSPRTGYNEQFF. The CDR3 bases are TGTGCCAGCAGCCCCCGGACAGGTTACAATGAGCAGTTCTTC.